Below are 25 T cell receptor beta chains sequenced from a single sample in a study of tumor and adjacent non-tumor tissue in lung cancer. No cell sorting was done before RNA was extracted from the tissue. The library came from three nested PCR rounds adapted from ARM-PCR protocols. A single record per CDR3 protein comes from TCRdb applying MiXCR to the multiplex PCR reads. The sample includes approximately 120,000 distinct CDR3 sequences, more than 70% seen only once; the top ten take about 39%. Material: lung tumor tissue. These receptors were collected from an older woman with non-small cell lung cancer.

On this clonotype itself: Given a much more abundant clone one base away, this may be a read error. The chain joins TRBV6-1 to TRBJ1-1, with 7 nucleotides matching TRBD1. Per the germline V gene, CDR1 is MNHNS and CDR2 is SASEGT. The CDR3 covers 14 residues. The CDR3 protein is CASSEVDRVNEVFF. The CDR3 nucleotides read TGTGCCAGCAGTGAAGTCGACAGGGTGAATGAAGTTTTCTTT.

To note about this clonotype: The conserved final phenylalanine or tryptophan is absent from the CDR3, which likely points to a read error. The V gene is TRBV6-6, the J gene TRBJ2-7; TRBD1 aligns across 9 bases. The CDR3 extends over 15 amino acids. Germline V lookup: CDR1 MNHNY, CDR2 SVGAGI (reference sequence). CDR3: CPSSRQTGGDYDQYI. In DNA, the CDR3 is TGTCCCAGCAGTCGCCAGACAGGGGGAGACTACGATCAGTACATC.

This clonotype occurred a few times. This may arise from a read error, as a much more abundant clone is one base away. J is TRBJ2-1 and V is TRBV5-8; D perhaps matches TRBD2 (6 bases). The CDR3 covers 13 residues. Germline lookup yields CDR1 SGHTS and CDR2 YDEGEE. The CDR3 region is CVSSVVSGNEQFF. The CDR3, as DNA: TGTGTCAGCAGCGTCGTGAGCGGGAATGAGCAGTTCTTC. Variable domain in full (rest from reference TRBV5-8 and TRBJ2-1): EAGVTQSPTHLIKTRGQQATLRCSPISGHTSVYWYQQALGLGLQFLLWYDEGEERNRGNFPPRFSGRQFPNYSSELNVNALELEDSALYLCVSSVVSGNEQFFGPGTRLTVL.

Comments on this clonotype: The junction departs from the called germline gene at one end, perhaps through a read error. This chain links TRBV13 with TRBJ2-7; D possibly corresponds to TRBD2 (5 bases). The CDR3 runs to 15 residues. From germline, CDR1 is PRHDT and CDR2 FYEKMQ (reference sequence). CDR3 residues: CTSSKEAYYSYEQYF. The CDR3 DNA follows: TGTACCAGCAGCAAGGAGGCTTATTACTCCTACGAGCAGTACTTC. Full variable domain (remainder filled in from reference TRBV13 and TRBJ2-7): AAGVIQSPRHLIKEKRETATLKCYPIPRHDTVYWYQQGPGQDPQFLISFYEKMQSDKGSIPDRFSAQQFSDYHSELNMSSLELGDSALYFCTSSKEAYYSYEQYFGPGTRLTVT.

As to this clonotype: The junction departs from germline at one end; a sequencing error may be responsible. CDR3 region: CNASYGGADMTDTQYF. The CDR3 region has the DNA TGCAATGCTAGCTATGGTGGGGCCGATATGACAGATACGCAGTATTTT. The rearrangement uses TRBV20-1 and TRBJ2-3; D possibly matches TRBD1 or TRBD2 (5 bases each). Germline V gene sequence: CDR1 DFQATT, CDR2 SNEGSKA (reference sequence). The CDR3 runs 16 residues.

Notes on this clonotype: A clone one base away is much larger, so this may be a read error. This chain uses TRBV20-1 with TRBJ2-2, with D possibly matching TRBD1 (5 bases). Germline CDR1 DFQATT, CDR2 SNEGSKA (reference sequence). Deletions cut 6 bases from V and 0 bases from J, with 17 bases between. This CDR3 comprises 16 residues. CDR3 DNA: TGCAGTGCCCGTAAAGCGTGGGGCCCGAACACCGGGGAGCTGTTTTTT. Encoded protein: CSARKAWGPNTGELFF.

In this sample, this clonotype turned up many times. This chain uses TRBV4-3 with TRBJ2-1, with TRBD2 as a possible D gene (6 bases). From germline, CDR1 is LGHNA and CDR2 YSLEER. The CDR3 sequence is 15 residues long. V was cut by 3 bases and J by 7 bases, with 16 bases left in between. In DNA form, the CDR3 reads TGCGCCAGCAGCCACATCGGCGGGACGCAGAATGAGCAGTTCTTC. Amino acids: CASSHIGGTQNEQFF.

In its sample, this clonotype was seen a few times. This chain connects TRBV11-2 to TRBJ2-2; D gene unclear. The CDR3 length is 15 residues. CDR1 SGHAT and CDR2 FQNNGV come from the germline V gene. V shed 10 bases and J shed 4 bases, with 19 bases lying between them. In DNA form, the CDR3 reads TGTGCCATTAGCTTAGATGGTAAATCCACCGGGGAGCTGTTTTTT. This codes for CAISLDGKSTGELFF.

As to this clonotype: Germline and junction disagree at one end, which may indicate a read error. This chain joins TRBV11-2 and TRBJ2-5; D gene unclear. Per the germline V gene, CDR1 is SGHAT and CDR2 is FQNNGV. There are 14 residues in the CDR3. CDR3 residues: CASSLGGKVEAQYF. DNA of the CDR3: TGTGCAAGCAGCTTAGGTGGCAAGGTAGAGGCCCAGTACTTC.

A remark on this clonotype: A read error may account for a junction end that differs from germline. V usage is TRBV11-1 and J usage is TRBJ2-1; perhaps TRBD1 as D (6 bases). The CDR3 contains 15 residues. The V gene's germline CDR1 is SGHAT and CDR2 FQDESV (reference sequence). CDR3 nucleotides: TGTGACAGCAGCTTATTGGGGACATGTTTCAATGGGCAGTTCTTC. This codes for CDSSLLGTCFNGQFF.

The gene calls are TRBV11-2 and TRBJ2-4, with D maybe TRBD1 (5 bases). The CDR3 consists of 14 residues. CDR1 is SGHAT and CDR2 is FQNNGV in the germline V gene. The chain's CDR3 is CASSPTETENIQYF. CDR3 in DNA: TGTGCTAGTAGCCCCACCGAGACAGAAAACATTCAGTACTTC.

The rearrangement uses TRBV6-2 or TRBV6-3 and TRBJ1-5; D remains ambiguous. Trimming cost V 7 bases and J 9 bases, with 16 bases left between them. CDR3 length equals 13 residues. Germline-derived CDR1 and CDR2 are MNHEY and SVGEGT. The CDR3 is CASIIRSRGPQHF. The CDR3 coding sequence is TGTGCCAGCATCATACGGAGCCGAGGGCCCCAGCATTTT.

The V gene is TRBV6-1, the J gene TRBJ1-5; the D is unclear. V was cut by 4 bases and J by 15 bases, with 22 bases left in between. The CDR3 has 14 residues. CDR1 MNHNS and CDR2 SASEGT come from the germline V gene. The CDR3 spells CASSADIYNQPRHF. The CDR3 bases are TGTGCCAGCAGTGCCGACATCTACAATCAGCCTCGGCATTTT.

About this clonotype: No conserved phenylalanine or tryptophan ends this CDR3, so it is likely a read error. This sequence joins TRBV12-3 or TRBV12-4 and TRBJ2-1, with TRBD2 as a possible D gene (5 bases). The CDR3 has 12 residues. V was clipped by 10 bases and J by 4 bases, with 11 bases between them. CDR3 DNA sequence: TGTGCCAAGAAACTAGAGTACAATGAGCAGTTCTTA. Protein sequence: CAKKLEYNEQFL.

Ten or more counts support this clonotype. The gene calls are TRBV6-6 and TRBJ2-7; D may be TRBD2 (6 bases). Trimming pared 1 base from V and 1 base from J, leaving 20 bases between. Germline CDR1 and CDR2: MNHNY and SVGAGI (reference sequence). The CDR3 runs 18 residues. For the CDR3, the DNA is TGTGCCAGCAGTTACTGGGGGACTCAGGTTTTTGAATCCTACGAGCAGTACTTC. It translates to CASSYWGTQVFESYEQYF.

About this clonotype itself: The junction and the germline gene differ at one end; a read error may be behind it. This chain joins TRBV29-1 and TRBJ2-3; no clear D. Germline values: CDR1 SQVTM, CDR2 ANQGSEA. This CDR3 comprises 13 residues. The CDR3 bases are TGCAGCGGCCGGGTTGGTGACACAGATATGCAGTATTTT. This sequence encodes CSGRVGDTDMQYF.

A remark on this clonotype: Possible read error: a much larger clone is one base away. As DNA, the CDR3 is TGCGCCAGCAACCAACCCGGCTGGCCCCTCCACTTT. Its protein product is CASNQPGWPLHF. This chain joins TRBV4-1 and TRBJ1-6; no firm D call. Looked up from germline, CDR1 is MGHRA and CDR2 is YSYEKL. The CDR3 consists of 12 residues.

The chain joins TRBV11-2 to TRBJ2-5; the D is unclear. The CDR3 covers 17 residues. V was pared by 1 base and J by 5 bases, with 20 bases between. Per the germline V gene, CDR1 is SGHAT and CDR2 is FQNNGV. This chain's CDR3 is CASSLGSIFDWAETQYF. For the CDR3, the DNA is TGTGCCAGCAGCTTAGGTTCGATATTTGACTGGGCGGAGACCCAGTACTTC.

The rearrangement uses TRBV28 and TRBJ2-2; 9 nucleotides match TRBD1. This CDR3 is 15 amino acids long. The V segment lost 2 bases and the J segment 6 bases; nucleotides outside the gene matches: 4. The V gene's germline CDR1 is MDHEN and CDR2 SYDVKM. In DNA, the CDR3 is TGTGCCAGCAGTTTAACAGGGGGCTCATCCGGGGAGCTGTTTTTT. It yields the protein CASSLTGGSSGELFF.

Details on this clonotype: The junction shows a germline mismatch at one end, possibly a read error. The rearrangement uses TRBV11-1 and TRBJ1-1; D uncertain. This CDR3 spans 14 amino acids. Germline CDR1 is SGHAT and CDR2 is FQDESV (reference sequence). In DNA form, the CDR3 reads TGTGCCATCAGCCTTATTGGGAGAGCAGCCCGGGCTTTCTTT. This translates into CAISLIGRAARAFF.

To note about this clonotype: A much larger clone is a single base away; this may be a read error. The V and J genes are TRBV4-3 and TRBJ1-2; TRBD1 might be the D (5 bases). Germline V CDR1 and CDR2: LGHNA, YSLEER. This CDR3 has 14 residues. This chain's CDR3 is CASNQDENQGGYTF. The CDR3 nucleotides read TGCGCCAGCAACCAAGATGAAAACCAGGGTGGCTACACCTTC.

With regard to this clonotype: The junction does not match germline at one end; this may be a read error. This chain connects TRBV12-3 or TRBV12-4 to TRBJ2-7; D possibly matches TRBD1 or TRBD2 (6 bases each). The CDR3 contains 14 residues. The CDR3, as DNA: TGTGCCAGCAGCCCAGAGGGGGGACCCTACGAACAGAACTTC. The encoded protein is CASSPEGGPYEQNF.

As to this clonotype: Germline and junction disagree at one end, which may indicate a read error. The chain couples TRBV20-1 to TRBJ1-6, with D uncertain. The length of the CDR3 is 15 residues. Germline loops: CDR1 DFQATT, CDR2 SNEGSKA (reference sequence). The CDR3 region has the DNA TGCACTGCGGGAGACTCGAGCTCCTATAATTCACCCATCCACTTT. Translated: CTAGDSSSYNSPIHF.

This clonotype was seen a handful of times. DNA of the CDR3: TGTGCCAGCCGTCGGGACACAAACTATGGCTACACCTTC. Amino acids: CASRRDTNYGYTF. J is TRBJ1-2 and V is TRBV2, with D possibly matching TRBD1 (6 bases). The V gene lost 8 bases and the J gene lost 2 bases, with 12 bases spanning the gap. CDR1 and CDR2 from the germline V gene are SNHLY and FYNNEI. CDR3 size: 13 residues.

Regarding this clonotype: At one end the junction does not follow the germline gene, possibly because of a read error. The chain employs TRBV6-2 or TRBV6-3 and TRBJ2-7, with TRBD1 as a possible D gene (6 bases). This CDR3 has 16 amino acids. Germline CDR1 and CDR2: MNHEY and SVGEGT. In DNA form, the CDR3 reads TGTACCAGCAGTTATCCCGGGACACCGGTGCGGTACGACCAGTACTTC. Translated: CTSSYPGTPVRYDQYF.